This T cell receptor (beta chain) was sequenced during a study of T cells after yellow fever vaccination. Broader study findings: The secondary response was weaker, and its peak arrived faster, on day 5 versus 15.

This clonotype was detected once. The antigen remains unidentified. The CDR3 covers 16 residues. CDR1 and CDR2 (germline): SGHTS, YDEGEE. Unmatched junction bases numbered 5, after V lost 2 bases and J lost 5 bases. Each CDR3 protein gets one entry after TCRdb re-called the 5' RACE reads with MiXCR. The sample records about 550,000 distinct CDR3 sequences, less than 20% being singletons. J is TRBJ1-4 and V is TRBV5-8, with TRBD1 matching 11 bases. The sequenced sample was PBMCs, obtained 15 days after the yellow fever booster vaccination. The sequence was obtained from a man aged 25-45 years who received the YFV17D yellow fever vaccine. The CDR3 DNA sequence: TGTGCCAGCAGCTTAACAGGGACAGGGGGGAATGAAAAACTGTTTTTT. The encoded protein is CASSLTGTGGNEKLFF.